This passage covers 30 T cell receptor beta chains from one sample sequenced in a study of molecular identifiers for immune sequencing clone quantification. TCRdb fed the PCR reads into MiXCR, producing one record per CDR3 protein. The data hold 460,000 or so distinct CDR3 sequences, with roughly a fifth observed a single time. Material for sequencing was naive CD8+ T cells from blood, with Jurkat cell RNA spiked in. As for subset: FACS-sorted CD8+CD4-CCR7+CD45RA+ naive T cells. The receptors derive from a human donor in good health. Some libraries in this study had Jurkat cell RNA spiked in.

This clonotype was detected ten times or more. The rearrangement uses TRBV4-3 and TRBJ2-7; D unresolved. From germline, CDR1 is LGHNA and CDR2 YSLEER. The CDR3 consists of 15 residues. V was cut by 1 base and J by 3 bases, with 13 bases left in between. The CDR3 DNA follows: TGCGCCAGCAGCCAAGCCGACTCAAGGTACTACGAGCAGTACTTC. It is translated as CASSQADSRYYEQYF.

This clonotype was counted at least ten times. The genes are TRBV4-3 and TRBJ1-1; D uncertain. The V and J ends lost 1 base and 3 bases respectively, with 9 bases between them. The germline V gene has CDR1 LGHNA and CDR2 YSLEER. The CDR3 has 14 amino acids. The CDR3 protein is CASSQGLAYTEAFF. CDR3 in DNA: TGCGCCAGCAGCCAAGGACTGGCTTACACTGAAGCTTTCTTT.

This clonotype was counted between two and nine times. The rearrangement joins TRBV7-3 to TRBJ2-3; TRBD2 agrees at 7 bases. This CDR3 region has 16 residues. Germline V lookup: CDR1 SGHTA, CDR2 FQGTGA. V was clipped by 0 bases and J by 0 bases; unmatched bases: 3. The CDR3 DNA sequence: TGTGCCAGCAGCTTAACCCTAGCGGTTAGCACAGATACGCAGTATTTT. Translated, it gives CASSLTLAVSTDTQYF.

In this sample, this clonotype turned up many times. V is TRBV7-6 and J is TRBJ2-1; TRBD2 agrees at 14 bases. J lost 2 bases, V lost 2 bases, and 11 bases had no gene match. Germline loops: CDR1 SGHVS, CDR2 FNYEAQ. CDR3 length equals 20 residues. CDR3 sequence: CASSLSGGLAGALAYNEQFF. The CDR3, as DNA: TGTGCCAGCAGCTTATCAGGGGGACTAGCGGGGGCCCTCGCCTACAATGAGCAGTTCTTC.

A note on this clonotype: A clone one base away is much larger, so this may be a read error. The chain combines TRBV29-1 with TRBJ2-7; perhaps TRBD2 as D (5 bases). CDR3 length equals 14 residues. V gave up 8 bases and J gave up 4 bases, with 21 bases separating them. Per germline, CDR1 SQVTM and CDR2 ANQGSEA. In DNA, the CDR3 is TGCAGCACTGCACTTGCCGGGGAAGGTTACGAGCAGTACTTC. This sequence encodes CSTALAGEGYEQYF.

This clonotype has just a few counts. The chain is built from TRBV5-1 and TRBJ2-6, with 9 bases lining up with TRBD1. V dropped 4 bases and J dropped 3; count of bases not matched to a gene: 11. This CDR3 is built from 18 residues. The germline gives CDR1 SGHRS, CDR2 YFSETQ. CDR3 sequence (DNA): TGCGCCAGCAGCCCGACTGGGACAGGGTCTTATGGGGCCAACGTCCTGACTTTC. Amino acids: CASSPTGTGSYGANVLTF.

This clonotype was seen ten or more times. This chain joins TRBV4-3 and TRBJ1-1; maybe TRBD1 (5 bases). V was shortened by 4 bases and J by 3 bases, with 15 bases between the two germline ends. The CDR3 is 15 amino acids. Germline V gene data show CDR1 as LGHNA and CDR2 as YSLEER. In DNA, the CDR3 is TGCGCCAGCAGCCCAGGGCATGGCAGTTACACTGAAGCTTTCTTT. Translation gives CASSPGHGSYTEAFF.

This clonotype has only a few counts. This chain connects TRBV10-3 to TRBJ2-1; D gene uncertain. The V end lost 4 bases, the J end lost 4 bases, and 8 bases lay between the germline ends. The CDR3 contains 13 residues. Germline CDR1 and CDR2: ENHRY and SYGVKD. CDR3 region: CAISASDYNEQFF. The CDR3 DNA reads TGTGCCATCAGTGCCTCCGATTACAATGAGCAGTTCTTC.

The chain combines TRBV19 with TRBJ2-1, with D hard to call. CDR1 and CDR2 (germline): LNHDA, SQIVND (reference sequence). The CDR3 totals 13 residues. The V end lost 5 bases, the J end lost 7 bases, and 12 bases lay between the germline ends. CDR3: CASSDWAGNEQFF. As DNA, the CDR3 is TGTGCCAGTAGTGACTGGGCTGGAAATGAGCAGTTCTTC. Filled out from reference TRBV19 and TRBJ2-1, the complete variable domain reads DGGITQSPKYLFRKEGQNVTLSCEQNLNHDAMYWYRQDPGQGLRLIYYSQIVNDFQKGDIAEGYSVSREKKESFPLTVTSAQKNPTAFYLCASSDWAGNEQFFGPGTRLTVL.

In its sample, this clonotype was seen many times. The chain couples TRBV4-1 to TRBJ2-3; 8 nucleotides agree with TRBD2. This CDR3 has 18 residues. Germline V gene sequence: CDR1 MGHRA, CDR2 YSYEKL. Losses at the gene ends were 1 base for V and 1 base for J; bases not matched to a gene: 10. The CDR3 bases are TGCGCCAGCAGCCAAGTTACGGGAGGGCCTTACGGCACAGATACGCAGTATTTT. Its translation is CASSQVTGGPYGTDTQYF.

The CDR3 here is CASEEAGGFYEQYF. In DNA form, the CDR3 reads TGTGCCAGCGAGGAAGCGGGGGGGTTCTACGAGCAGTACTTC. The chain has TRBV5-5 and TRBJ2-7; 10 bases are a match to TRBD2. The CDR3 runs to 14 residues. V shed 7 bases and J 3 bases; nucleotides not matched to a gene: 7. Germline assignment: CDR1 SGHKS and CDR2 YYEKEE (reference sequence).

In this sample, this clonotype turned up many times. The chain's CDR3 is CASSSSGYRNQPQHF. The DNA of the CDR3 is TGTGCCAGCAGCTCTTCGGGGTATCGGAATCAGCCCCAGCATTTT. This chain connects TRBV7-2 to TRBJ1-5; D is uncertain. The germline V gene has CDR1 SGHTA and CDR2 FQGNSA. Trimming shortened V by 4 bases and J by 4 bases, and 14 bases separated the two germline ends. This CDR3 comprises 15 residues.

The gene calls are TRBV12-3 or TRBV12-4 and TRBJ2-2, with unresolved D. The V end was cut by 5 bases, the J end by 0 bases, with 13 bases between. The CDR3 extends over 16 amino acids. The CDR3 nucleotides are TGTGCCAGCAGTCGAGCAACAGTCGCGAACACCGGGGAGCTGTTTTTT. This translates into CASSRATVANTGELFF.

This chain connects TRBV4-1 to TRBJ2-1; no clear D. The V gene's germline CDR1 is MGHRA and CDR2 YSYEKL. The CDR3 sequence is 13 residues long. Trimming left V 0 bases short and J 10 bases short, with 10 bases between. The CDR3 DNA is TGCGCCAGCAGCCAAGAAAGGGCTACCGAGCAGTTCTTC. The encoded protein is CASSQERATEQFF.

This clonotype has a count of ten or more. J is TRBJ1-1 and V is TRBV2; D gene uncertain. CDR1 is SNHLY, CDR2 FYNNEI, per germline. This CDR3 region has 14 residues. The germline V and J ends were trimmed by 2 bases and 1 base, with 8 bases remaining between them. CDR3 nucleotide sequence: TGTGCCAGCAGTGAATTCCCAGAGAACACTGAAGCTTTCTTT. It translates to CASSEFPENTEAFF. Together with reference TRBV2 and TRBJ1-1, the CDR3 gives the full variable domain: EPEVTQTPSHQVTQMGQEVILRCVPISNHLYFYWYRQILGQKVEFLVSFYNNEISEKSEIFDDQFSVERPDGSNFTLKIRSTKLEDSAMYFCASSEFPENTEAFFGQGTRLTVV.

As concerns this clonotype: One end of the junction varies from germline; a read error may be responsible. The rearrangement uses TRBV27 and TRBJ1-1; 10 positions agree with TRBD1. The germline V gene has CDR1 MNHEY and CDR2 SMNVEV (reference sequence). CDR3 length: 16 residues. The CDR3 region is CASSPWTGGMNTEALF. The CDR3 DNA is TGTGCCAGCAGTCCTTGGACAGGGGGGATGAACACTGAAGCTCTCTTT.

This clonotype was seen a handful of times. This sequence joins TRBV28 and TRBJ1-5; weak D call: TRBD1 (6 bases). Deletions cut 3 bases from V and 8 bases from J, with 14 bases between. Germline V gene sequence: CDR1 MDHEN, CDR2 SYDVKM. The CDR3 loop spans 14 amino acids. Here the CDR3 reads CASSLRSRGEPQHF. The CDR3, as DNA: TGTGCCAGCAGTTTGCGTTCCAGGGGTGAGCCCCAGCATTTT.

The chain employs TRBV27 and TRBJ1-4, with 7 nucleotides matching TRBD1. Germline CDR1 and CDR2: MNHEY and SMNVEV (reference sequence). V gave up 9 bases and J gave up 8 bases; unmatched junction bases: 9. The CDR3 runs to 13 residues. The CDR3 reads CASTTGRGEKLFF. The CDR3 nucleotides read TGTGCCAGTACGACAGGGAGAGGGGAAAAACTGTTTTTT.

The chain couples TRBV4-1 to TRBJ2-4, with a possible D match to TRBD2 (5 bases). Trimming removed 0 bases from V and 0 bases from J, with 12 bases in between. This CDR3 contains 17 residues. Germline CDR1 is MGHRA and CDR2 is YSYEKL. DNA of the CDR3: TGCGCCAGCAGCCAAGATCAAAGCGGACTAGCCAAAAACATTCAGTACTTC. Amino acid sequence: CASSQDQSGLAKNIQYF.

The chain recombines TRBV4-3 with TRBJ1-1; no definite D call. V lost 5 bases and J lost 4, with 11 bases in between. Germline assignment: CDR1 LGHNA and CDR2 YSLEER. The CDR3 loop spans 13 amino acids. The CDR3 nucleotides are TGCGCCAGCAGCTCGGAGGGTGGCACTGAAGCTTTCTTT. It is translated as CASSSEGGTEAFF.

This clonotype was counted ten times or more. The chain couples TRBV5-1 to TRBJ1-1; a weak D match, TRBD1 (5 bases). The CDR3 loop spans 16 amino acids. Per germline, CDR1 SGHRS and CDR2 YFSETQ. V was shortened by 4 bases and J by 0 bases, with 16 bases between the two germline ends. The CDR3 DNA is TGCGCCAGCAGCGGGGACCTACAAGCCGTGAACACTGAAGCTTTCTTT. The encoded protein is CASSGDLQAVNTEAFF.

Many counts were recorded for this clonotype. The gene calls are TRBV4-1 and TRBJ2-7; 14 nucleotides match TRBD2. The J segment lost 1 base and the V segment lost 3 bases, leaving 2 bases of the junction unmatched. The CDR3 extends over 16 amino acids. Germline loops: CDR1 MGHRA, CDR2 YSYEKL. The chain's CDR3 is CASSQGTSGGSYEQYF. CDR3 nucleotides: TGCGCCAGCAGCCAGGGGACTAGCGGGGGTTCCTACGAGCAGTACTTC.

This clonotype was counted many times. The chain combines TRBV11-2 with TRBJ2-1; a weak D match, TRBD2 (6 bases). V lost 10 bases, J lost 0 bases, and 13 bases lay in between. Germline CDR1 reads SGHAT; CDR2 reads FQNNGV. The CDR3 extends over 14 amino acids. The CDR3 is CATGDGSSYNEQFF. CDR3 DNA: TGTGCCACGGGGGACGGTAGCTCCTACAATGAGCAGTTCTTC.

The V call is TRBV5-6, the J call TRBJ2-2; 13 bases match TRBD2. Trimming cost V 2 bases and J 3 bases; bases outside gene matches: 7. CDR1 is SGHDT, CDR2 YYEEEE, per germline. This CDR3 has 18 residues. CDR3 protein: CASSLQLAGGPHTGELFF. The CDR3 nucleotides are TGTGCCAGCAGCTTACAACTAGCGGGGGGGCCCCACACCGGGGAGCTGTTTTTT.

This clonotype was observed many times. The genes are TRBV6-5 and TRBJ1-5, with D possibly TRBD1 on 5 matching bases. CDR3 size: 15 residues. Trimming cost V 6 bases and J 1 base, with 13 bases left between them. Germline V gene data show CDR1 as MNHEY and CDR2 as SVGAGI. In DNA form, the CDR3 reads TGTGCCAGCAGCCTAGACAGCAGAAGCAATCAGCCCCAGCATTTT. This sequence encodes CASSLDSRSNQPQHF.

The V gene is TRBV27, the J gene TRBJ1-2; weak D call: TRBD1 (5 bases). The CDR3 covers 13 residues. Trimming took 5 bases from V and 2 from J, leaving 9 bases between them. Germline CDR1 and CDR2: MNHEY and SMNVEV (reference sequence). CDR3 loop: CASSTGGNYGYTF. Here the CDR3 DNA reads TGTGCCAGCAGTACAGGTGGGAACTATGGCTACACCTTC.

This clonotype came up many times. The CDR3 coding sequence is TGTGCCAGCAGCCCGGGACTAGTCTCATGGGATACGCAGTATTTT. Its protein is CASSPGLVSWDTQYF. The gene calls are TRBV7-2 and TRBJ2-3, with 8 nucleotides matching TRBD2. Germline V CDR1 and CDR2: SGHTA, FQGNSA. V lost 5 bases and J lost 6; bases outside the gene matches: 10. This CDR3 contains 15 residues.

This chain links TRBV10-3 with TRBJ2-7; no clear D. Germline V CDR1 and CDR2: ENHRY, SYGVKD. The CDR3 sequence is 15 residues long. V lost 3 bases, J lost 0 bases, and 12 bases lay in between. The CDR3 protein is CAISDFIDNSYEQYF. CDR3 sequence (DNA): TGTGCCATCAGTGATTTTATTGACAACTCCTACGAGCAGTACTTC.

This clonotype has more than one count but fewer than ten. This chain uses TRBV5-4 with TRBJ2-5; 11 nucleotides match TRBD1. The CDR3 covers 15 residues. Germline trimming cut 6 bases from V and 4 bases from J; bases unmatched to any gene: 8. Per germline, CDR1 SGHNT and CDR2 YYREEE (reference sequence). Here the CDR3 reads CASNSGTGGPETQYF. The DNA for the CDR3 is TGTGCCAGCAACTCCGGGACAGGGGGGCCAGAGACCCAGTACTTC. Supplemented by reference TRBV5-4 and TRBJ2-5, the full variable domain reads ETGVTQSPTHLIKTRGQQVTLRCSSQSGHNTVSWYQQALGQGPQFIFQYYREEENGRGNFPPRFSGLQFPNYSSELNVNALELDDSALYLCASNSGTGGPETQYFGPGTRLLVL.

The sample holds many counts of this clonotype. The chain couples TRBV7-8 to TRBJ2-2, with D perhaps matching TRBD1 or TRBD2 (5 bases each). The V gene's germline CDR1 is SGHVS and CDR2 FQNEAQ. The length of the CDR3 is 19 residues. Deletions cut 5 bases from V and 0 bases from J, with 22 bases between. CDR3 loop: CASSLPRGRGFSNTGELFF. CDR3 bases: TGTGCCAGCAGCCTCCCTCGGGGTAGGGGTTTTTCGAACACCGGGGAGCTGTTTTTT.